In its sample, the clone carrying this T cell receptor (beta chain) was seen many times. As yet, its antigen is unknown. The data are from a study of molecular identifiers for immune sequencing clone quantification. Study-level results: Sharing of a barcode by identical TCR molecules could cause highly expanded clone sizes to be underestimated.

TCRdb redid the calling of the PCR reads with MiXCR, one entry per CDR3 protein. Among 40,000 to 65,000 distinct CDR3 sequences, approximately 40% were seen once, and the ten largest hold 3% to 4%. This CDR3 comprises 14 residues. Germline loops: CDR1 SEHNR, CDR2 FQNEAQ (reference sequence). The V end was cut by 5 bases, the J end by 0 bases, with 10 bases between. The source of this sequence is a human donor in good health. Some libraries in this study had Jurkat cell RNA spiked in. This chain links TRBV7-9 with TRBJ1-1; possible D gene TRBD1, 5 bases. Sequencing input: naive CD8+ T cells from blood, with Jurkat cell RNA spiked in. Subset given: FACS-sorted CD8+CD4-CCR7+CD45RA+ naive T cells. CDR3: CASSVDRLNTEAFF. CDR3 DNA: TGTGCCAGCAGCGTAGACAGATTGAACACTGAAGCTTTCTTT. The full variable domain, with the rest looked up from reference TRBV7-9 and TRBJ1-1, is DTGVSQNPRHKITKRGQNVTFRCDPISEHNRLYWYRQTLGQGPEFLTYFQNEAQLEKSRLLSDRFSAERPKGSFSTLEIQRTEQGDSAMYLCASSVDRLNTEAFFGQGTRLTVV.